Listed here are 32 T cell receptor beta chains from one sample, sequenced in a study of CD8+ T cells in alopecia areata. cDNA prepared by RNA extraction and subsequent reverse transcription served as the template for sequencing. Only in-frame clones appear in the TCRdb table, and some are missing; sequencing was by immunoSEQ multiplex PCR. The table records about 190,000 clones, approximately 56% of them present only once. Treatment indicated: oral pan-JAK inhibitor, 5-10 mg twice daily. Material: CD4+ T cells sorted from blood, obtained at week 4, from a patient treated with tofacitinib. The receptors shown here come from a human donor with alopecia areata.

The V call is TRBV6-6, the J call TRBJ2-5, with TRBD1 matching over 10 bases. Germline V gene sequence: CDR1 MNHNY, CDR2 SVGAGI (reference sequence). CDR3 size: 15 residues. Germline trimming cut 4 bases from V and 4 bases from J; bases unmatched to any gene: 6. CDR3 sequence (DNA): TGTGCCAGCAGTTTAGGACAGGGGGGGCTAGAGACCCAGTACTTC. This gives the protein CASSLGQGGLETQYF.

This clone was observed a handful of times. V gene TRBV7-8 combines with J gene TRBJ2-1; 12 bases fit TRBD2. Trimming cost V 7 bases and J 7 bases; bases outside gene matches: 8. The CDR3 extends over 15 amino acids. Germline V gene data show CDR1 as SGHVS and CDR2 as FQNEAQ. CDR3 in DNA: TGTGCCAGCATACCACTAGCGGGAGGAAGTAATGAGCAGTTCTTC. Its protein product is CASIPLAGGSNEQFF.

The chain carries TRBV27 and TRBJ1-1; no clear D. CDR1 and CDR2 from the germline V gene are MNHEY and SMNVEV (reference sequence). V dropped 5 bases and J dropped 2 bases, with 9 bases sitting between them. CDR3 length: 13 residues. The CDR3 region has the DNA TGTGCCAGCAGTCTGGACGGAAACACTGAAGCTTTCTTT. Protein: CASSLDGNTEAFF.

The chain recombines TRBV4-2 with TRBJ2-5; TRBD1 aligns across 7 bases. CDR1 and CDR2 from the germline V gene are LGHNA and YNFKEQ. The CDR3 has 17 residues. Trimming took 1 base from V and 0 from J; bases not matched to a gene: 8. Written as DNA, the CDR3 is TGTGCCAGCAGCCAAGGATGGGCAGGGGGATACCAAGAGACCCAGTACTTC. Translating gives CASSQGWAGGYQETQYF.

This rearrangement joins TRBV5-1 to TRBJ2-7; D not resolved. CDR1 and CDR2 (germline): SGHRS, YFSETQ. The CDR3 sequence is 14 residues long. V lost 2 bases and J 6 bases, leaving 15 bases between the germline ends. As DNA, the CDR3 is TGCGCCAGCAGCTTAAACATGGGCCCAATCGAGCAGTACTTC. It yields the protein CASSLNMGPIEQYF. Supplemented by reference TRBV5-1 and TRBJ2-7, the full variable domain reads KAGVTQTPRYLIKTRGQQVTLSCSPISGHRSVSWYQQTPGQGLQFLFEYFSETQRNKGNFPGRFSGRQFSNSRSEMNVSTLELGDSALYLCASSLNMGPIEQYFGPGTRLTVT.

The V and J genes are TRBV6-5 and TRBJ1-1; D uncertain. There are 11 residues in the CDR3. The V end lost 2 bases, the J end lost 11 bases, and 9 bases lay between the germline ends. In germline, CDR1 is MNHEY, CDR2 SVGAGI. The CDR3 loop is CASSYSSRAFF. The CDR3 DNA reads as TGTGCCAGCAGTTACAGTTCGAGGGCTTTCTTT.

This chain joins TRBV6-5 and TRBJ1-1; D uncertain. The V and J ends lost 0 bases and 7 bases respectively, with 12 bases between them. Germline lookup yields CDR1 MNHEY and CDR2 SVGAGI. The CDR3 consists of 14 residues. The CDR3 here is CASSYSNRAVEAFF. CDR3 in DNA: TGTGCCAGCAGTTACTCGAATCGAGCGGTTGAAGCTTTCTTT.

The genes are TRBV7-2 and TRBJ2-5; D not certain. The CDR3 has 14 amino acids. Per the germline V gene, CDR1 is SGHTA and CDR2 is FQGNSA. Trimming removed 3 bases at V and 4 bases at J, with 12 bases between. The CDR3: CASSLGIYSETQYF. CDR3 DNA sequence: TGTGCCAGCAGCTTGGGAATATATTCAGAGACCCAGTACTTC.

This rearrangement joins TRBV20-1 to TRBJ2-3; D is ambiguous. Deletions cut 5 bases from V and 6 bases from J, with 9 bases between. Looked up from germline, CDR1 is DFQATT and CDR2 is SNEGSKA (reference sequence). This CDR3 has 11 amino acids. The chain's CDR3 is CSAVRVDTQYF. The CDR3 nucleotides are TGCAGTGCTGTCCGTGTGGATACGCAGTATTTT.

The chain uses TRBV28 and TRBJ2-7; the match to TRBD2 covers 11 bases. CDR3 length equals 15 residues. Losses at the gene ends were 4 bases for V and 4 bases for J; bases not matched to a gene: 6. Per germline, CDR1 MDHEN and CDR2 SYDVKM. This chain's CDR3 is CASSSLAGGSYEQYF. The CDR3 DNA sequence: TGTGCCAGCAGTTCGCTAGCGGGAGGTTCTTACGAGCAGTACTTC.

About this clone itself: The identical CDR3 is also encoded by other nucleotide sequences in the sample. The V call is TRBV30, the J call TRBJ2-6; D remains unclear. The CDR3 loop spans 15 amino acids. Looked up from germline, CDR1 is GTSNPN and CDR2 is SVGIG (reference sequence). V was clipped by 0 bases and J by 0 bases, with 6 bases between them. CDR3 residues: CAWSVRSSGANVLTF. The CDR3 region has the DNA TGTGCCTGGAGTGTACGTTCCTCTGGGGCCAACGTCCTGACTTTC.

V usage is TRBV10-3 and J usage is TRBJ1-6; tentative D call: TRBD1 (5 bases). This CDR3 spans 18 amino acids. V was cut by 2 bases and J by 10 bases, with 24 bases left in between. Germline lookup yields CDR1 ENHRY and CDR2 SYGVKD. The DNA of the CDR3 is TGTGCCATCAGTGAGGTGTCGGCAGGGACGTTTCCTAACTCACCCCTCCACTTT. Protein product: CAISEVSAGTFPNSPLHF.

This clone showed up just a few times. This sequence joins TRBV4-3 and TRBJ2-4, with 7 bases fitting TRBD2. CDR3 size: 16 residues. CDR1 is LGHNA, CDR2 YSLEER, per germline. Losses at the gene ends were 4 bases for V and 5 bases for J; bases not matched to a gene: 11. The CDR3, as DNA: TGCGCCAGCAGCCGGACCGTGAGCGGGGACGAAAACATTCAGTACTTC. Encoded protein: CASSRTVSGDENIQYF.

This clone was counted only a few times. J is TRBJ2-7 and V is TRBV29-1, with D possibly being TRBD2 (6 bases). The CDR3 contains 14 residues. CDR1 and CDR2 from the germline V gene are SQVTM and ANQGSEA. The germline V and J ends were trimmed by 5 bases and 5 bases, with 19 bases remaining between them. CDR3 region: CSVLGRRGEDEQYF. The CDR3 coding sequence is TGCAGCGTTTTGGGCAGGAGAGGGGAGGACGAGCAGTACTTC.

The rearrangement uses TRBV19 and TRBJ2-3, with 11 bases lining up with TRBD2. V was pared by 8 bases and J by 1 base, with 11 bases of the junction left unmatched. The CDR3 is made up of 17 amino acids. Germline CDR1 LNHDA, CDR2 SQIVND (reference sequence). The CDR3 DNA sequence: TGTGCCAGTTCCGGGACGGGGGGACTAGCGGGCACAGATACGCAGTATTTT. Its protein is CASSGTGGLAGTDTQYF.

J is TRBJ2-3 and V is TRBV19, with D perhaps TRBD2 (5 bases). CDR1 is LNHDA, CDR2 SQIVND, per germline (reference sequence). The V gene lost 5 bases and the J gene lost 6 bases, with 12 bases spanning the gap. CDR3 length: 13 residues. The CDR3 loop reads CASSRGRRDTQYF. Written as DNA, the CDR3 is TGTGCCAGTAGTCGGGGTAGGAGGGATACGCAGTATTTT.

This clone was picked up one time. The chain uses TRBV27 and TRBJ1-2; D is possibly TRBD1 (6 bases). In germline, CDR1 is MNHEY, CDR2 SMNVEV (reference sequence). Trimming shortened V by 0 bases and J by 0 bases, and 8 bases separated the two germline ends. The CDR3 covers 15 residues. This CDR3 reads CASSLSSGANYGYTF. CDR3 sequence (DNA): TGTGCCAGCAGTTTATCTTCAGGGGCTAACTATGGCTACACCTTC.

This clone rates as medium-sized. The chain employs TRBV7-9 and TRBJ2-2; TRBD2 matches 8 bases. Germline loops: CDR1 SEHNR, CDR2 FQNEAQ (reference sequence). There are 15 residues in the CDR3. J was trimmed by 3 bases and V by 5 bases; bases with no gene match: 5. The CDR3 DNA follows: TGTGCCAGCAGCACACTAGCGGACGACACCGGGGAGCTGTTTTTT. This translates into CASSTLADDTGELFF.

In this sample, this clone turned up a few times. J is TRBJ1-2 and V is TRBV7-2; 9 bases map to TRBD1. Trimming took 5 bases from V and 8 from J; bases not matched to a gene: 9. CDR3 length equals 14 residues. Per the germline V gene, CDR1 is SGHTA and CDR2 is FQGNSA. The CDR3 is CASSPRTGEGGYTF. The CDR3 region has the DNA TGTGCCAGCAGCCCACGGACAGGGGAAGGCGGCTACACCTTC.

The J gene is TRBJ2-6, the V gene TRBV5-1; D might be TRBD2 (5 bases). The V gene lost 6 bases and the J gene lost 0 bases, with 7 bases spanning the gap. The germline V gene encodes CDR1 SGHRS and CDR2 YFSETQ. This CDR3 has 14 amino acids. DNA of the CDR3: TGCGCCAGCACCGAGGGCTCTGGGGCCAACGTCCTGACTTTC. This sequence encodes CASTEGSGANVLTF. The full variable domain, with the rest looked up from reference TRBV5-1 and TRBJ2-6, is KAGVTQTPRYLIKTRGQQVTLSCSPISGHRSVSWYQQTPGQGLQFLFEYFSETQRNKGNFPGRFSGRQFSNSRSEMNVSTLELGDSALYLCASTEGSGANVLTFGAGSRLTVL.

The chain carries TRBV6-5 and TRBJ2-2, with 8 bases aligning to TRBD2. The trim removed 8 bases at V and 5 bases at J, leaving 7 bases unmatched. CDR3 length: 14 amino acids. CDR1 and CDR2 (germline): MNHEY, SVGAGI. CDR3 in DNA: TGTGCCAGCCTTCGGCCGGGGGGGACCGGGGAGCTGTTTTTT. Amino acid sequence: CASLRPGGTGELFF.

The count of this clone is one. The V and J genes are TRBV5-4 and TRBJ1-3; D might be TRBD1 (6 bases). Between the trimmed V and J ends, which lost 4 bases and 4 bases, there was a span of 15 bases. The CDR3 is 15 residues long. Germline CDR1 is SGHNT and CDR2 is YYREEE (reference sequence). The CDR3 DNA sequence: TGTGCCAGCAGCCCGTCAGGGGCGCCAGGAAACACCATATATTTT. The encoded protein is CASSPSGAPGNTIYF.

V is TRBV4-1 and J is TRBJ2-7, with 9 bases aligning to TRBD2. V gave up 3 bases and J gave up 2 bases; unmatched junction bases: 11. This CDR3 has 17 residues. The germline gives CDR1 MGHRA, CDR2 YSYEKL. The CDR3 nucleotides read TGCGCCAGCAGCCAGGGGGTTGGGACTAGCAACGCCTACGAGCAGTACTTC. It yields the protein CASSQGVGTSNAYEQYF.

This clone was found a few times. The chain is built from TRBV7-2 and TRBJ2-1; 7 bases agree with TRBD2. Germline CDR1 is SGHTA and CDR2 is FQGNSA. Trimming removed 2 bases from V and 3 bases from J; junction bases left unmatched: 4. CDR3 length: 15 amino acids. The CDR3: CASSLTRELYNEQFF. In DNA form, the CDR3 reads TGTGCCAGCAGCTTAACGCGGGAGCTCTACAATGAGCAGTTCTTC.

The table lists this clone with a few counts. CDR3 residues: CASSYTGGKSYEQYF. The CDR3 nucleotides are TGTGCCAGCAGTTACACCGGGGGAAAATCCTACGAGCAGTACTTC. The gene calls are TRBV6-5 and TRBJ2-7; D possibly corresponds to TRBD2 (6 bases). The CDR3 is made up of 15 amino acids. V was shortened by 2 bases and J by 1 base, with 12 bases between the two germline ends. Per germline, CDR1 MNHEY and CDR2 SVGAGI.

The chain couples TRBV10-3 to TRBJ1-1; a weak D match, TRBD1 (6 bases). Germline CDR1 reads ENHRY; CDR2 reads SYGVKD. V was shortened by 6 bases and J by 8 bases, with 10 bases between the two germline ends. The length of the CDR3 is 11 residues. The CDR3 bases are TGTGCCATCAGACTTGACAGGGAAGCTTTCTTT. Its translation is CAIRLDREAFF.

This chain links TRBV9 with TRBJ2-7; TRBD1 is a possible D gene (6 bases). Germline-derived CDR1 and CDR2 are SGDLS and YYNGEE. The V and J ends lost 0 bases and 6 bases respectively, with 16 bases between them. The CDR3 covers 15 residues. CDR3 protein: CASSVGGRPGVEQYF. The CDR3 region has the DNA TGTGCCAGCAGCGTAGGGGGAAGACCAGGGGTCGAGCAGTACTTC.

The chain combines TRBV30 with TRBJ1-1, with 9 bases identical to TRBD1. Germline assignment: CDR1 GTSNPN and CDR2 SVGIG (reference sequence). V shed 3 bases and J 10 bases; nucleotides not matched to a gene: 9. CDR3 length: 13 amino acids. The CDR3, as DNA: TGTGCCTGGAGGTCATTACAGGGGGCCCCAGCTTTCTTT. It encodes CAWRSLQGAPAFF.

The genes are TRBV28 and TRBJ2-5, with D uncertain. Trimming stripped 4 bases from V and 1 base from J, with 1 base between. Germline V gene sequence: CDR1 MDHEN, CDR2 SYDVKM. The CDR3 contains 11 residues. CDR3 in DNA: TGTGCCAGCAGTTCCCAAGAGACCCAGTACTTC. This sequence encodes CASSSQETQYF.

V is TRBV29-1 and J is TRBJ1-3; D is unclear. With 4 bases removed from V and 5 bases from J, the gap between germline ends came to 12 bases. The CDR3 covers 13 residues. Germline V gene lookup returns CDR1 SQVTM and CDR2 ANQGSEA. The CDR3 is CSVVGPSRNTIYF. The CDR3 DNA sequence: TGCAGCGTTGTCGGACCGTCAAGAAACACCATATATTTT.

This rearrangement joins TRBV7-2 to TRBJ1-2, with D perhaps TRBD1 (6 bases). The CDR3 covers 14 residues. The germline V and J ends were trimmed by 5 bases and 4 bases, with 14 bases remaining between them. The germline gives CDR1 SGHTA, CDR2 FQGNSA. The CDR3 region has the DNA TGTGCCAGCAGCGTATCAGGGGTCCCCTATGGCTACACCTTC. Protein: CASSVSGVPYGYTF.

The gene calls are TRBV7-8 and TRBJ1-1; D uncertain. In germline, CDR1 is SGHVS, CDR2 FQNEAQ. The CDR3 runs 14 residues. With 3 bases removed from V and 1 base from J, the gap between germline ends came to 9 bases. The CDR3 sequence: CASSFYAANTEAFF. CDR3 nucleotides: TGTGCCAGCAGCTTCTATGCAGCGAACACTGAAGCTTTCTTT. The whole variable domain, filled in from reference TRBV7-8 and TRBJ1-1, reads GAGVSQSPRYKVAKRGQDVALRCDPISGHVSLFWYQQALGQGPEFLTYFQNEAQLDKSGLPSDRFFAERPEGSVSTLKIQRTQQEDSAVYLCASSFYAANTEAFFGQGTRLTVV.